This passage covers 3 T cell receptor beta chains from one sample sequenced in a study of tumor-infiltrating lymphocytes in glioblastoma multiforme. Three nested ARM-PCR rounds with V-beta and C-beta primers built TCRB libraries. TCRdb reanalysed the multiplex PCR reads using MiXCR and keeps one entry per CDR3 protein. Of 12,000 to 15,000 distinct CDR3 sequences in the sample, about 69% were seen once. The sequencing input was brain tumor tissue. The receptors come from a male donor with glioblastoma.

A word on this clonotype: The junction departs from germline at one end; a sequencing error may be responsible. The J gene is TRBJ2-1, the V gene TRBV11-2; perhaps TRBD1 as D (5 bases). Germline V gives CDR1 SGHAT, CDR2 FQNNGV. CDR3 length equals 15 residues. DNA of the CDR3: TGTACCAACAGCTTGGCCCCCCTCAGGGTCAATGAGCAGTCCTTC. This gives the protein CTNSLAPLRVNEQSF.

The CDR3 sequence: CASSSLEEQFF. Written as DNA, the CDR3 is TGTGCCAGCAGCTCACTGGAAGAGCAGTTCTTC. The chain couples TRBV11-2 to TRBJ2-1; no definite D call. V gave up 4 bases and J gave up 10 bases, with 8 bases separating them. The CDR3 spans 11 residues. The germline gives CDR1 SGHAT, CDR2 FQNNGV.

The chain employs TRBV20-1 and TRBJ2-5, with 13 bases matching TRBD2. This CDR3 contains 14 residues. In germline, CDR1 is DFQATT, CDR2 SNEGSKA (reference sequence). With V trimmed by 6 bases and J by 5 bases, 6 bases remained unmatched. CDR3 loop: CSAVGLAGAETQYF. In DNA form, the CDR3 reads TGCAGTGCGGTCGGACTAGCGGGGGCGGAGACCCAGTACTTC.